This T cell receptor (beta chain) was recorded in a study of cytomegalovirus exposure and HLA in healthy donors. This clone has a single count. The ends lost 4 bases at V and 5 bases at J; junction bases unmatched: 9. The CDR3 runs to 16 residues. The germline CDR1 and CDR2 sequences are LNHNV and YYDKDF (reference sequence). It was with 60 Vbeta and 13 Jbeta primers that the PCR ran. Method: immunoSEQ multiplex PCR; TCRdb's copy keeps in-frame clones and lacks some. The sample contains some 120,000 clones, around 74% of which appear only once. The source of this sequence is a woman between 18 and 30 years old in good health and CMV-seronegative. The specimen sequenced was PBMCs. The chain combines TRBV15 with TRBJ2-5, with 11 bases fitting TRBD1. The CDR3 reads CATSTSRGTGGETQYF. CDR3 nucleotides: TGTGCCACCAGCACCTCCAGAGGGACAGGGGGTGAGACCCAGTACTTC. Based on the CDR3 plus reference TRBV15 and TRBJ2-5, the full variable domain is DAMVIQNPRYQVTQFGKPVTLSCSQTLNHNVMYWYQQKSSQAPKLLFHYYDKDFNNEADTPDNFQSRRPNTSFCFLDIRSPGLGDTAMYLCATSTSRGTGGETQYFGPGTRLLVL.